This entry describes one TCR beta chain. This sample was included in a study of blood T cell repertoires in COVID-19. Source study methods: Scientists estimated how many nucleated cells there were by amplifying reference gene primers. Measured with immunoSEQ multiplex PCR; TCRdb has only the in-frame clones, and not every one. V, J and clone size are taken as reported in that table, and D and trimming were inferred from the DNA itself. The repertoire holds about 480,000 clones, with about 88% as singletons. CDR1 is MNHEY and CDR2 is SVGAGI in the germline V gene. V lost 7 bases and J lost 2, with 8 bases in between. This CDR3 spans 13 amino acids. Recruited during active infection, patients (from Seattle) were subsequently followed longitudinally.

The specimen was peripheral blood. The receptor was isolated from a man between 18 and 35 years old with COVID-19, enrolled during active disease. The gene calls are TRBV6-5 and TRBJ2-2; D uncertain. The CDR3 bases are TGTGCCAGCAACGAGGCTAACACCGGGGAGCTGTTTTTT. Amino acid sequence: CASNEANTGELFF.